Sequencing of this T cell receptor beta chain was carried out in a study of T cells after yellow fever vaccination. Germline CDR1 reads GTSNPN; CDR2 reads SVGIG (reference sequence). The CDR3 has 12 residues. Trimming stripped 0 bases from V and 7 bases from J, with 7 bases between. Using its own MiXCR run on the 5' RACE reads, TCRdb lists one record per CDR3 protein. Here the sample spans roughly 250,000 distinct CDR3 sequences, 10% to 15% being singletons. The clonotype comes from a man between 25 and 39 years old who received the YFV17D yellow fever vaccine. J is TRBJ2-1 and V is TRBV30, with unresolved D. Source: CD4+ T cells sorted from PBMCs, taken 45 days after the yellow fever booster vaccination. CDR3 region: CAWSVGRNEQFF. CDR3 nucleotides: TGTGCCTGGAGTGTTGGTCGGAATGAGCAGTTCTTC.